The 7 T cell receptor beta chains listed next were all sequenced from one sample in a study of blood T cell repertoires in COVID-19. Sequencing used immunoSEQ multiplex PCR; TCRdb keeps in-frame clones, though not all of them. Here the sample spans about 37,000 clones, roughly 88% being singletons. The sequenced sample consisted of peripheral blood. The receptors were gathered from a man aged 60 to 69 with active COVID-19.

V usage is TRBV3-1 (or the pseudogene TRBV3-2) and J usage is TRBJ2-5, with TRBD2 matching over 7 bases. The trim removed 0 bases at V and 5 bases at J, leaving 21 bases unmatched. The CDR3 covers 20 residues. Germline V lookup: CDR1 LGHDT, CDR2 YNNKEL (reference sequence). The CDR3 DNA is TGTGCCAGCAGCCAAGATTTGGGGCGGACTTGGGGAGGGGAGGCGGAGACCCAGTACTTC. Encoded protein: CASSQDLGRTWGGEAETQYF.

The chain links TRBV30 to TRBJ1-6, with D possibly being TRBD1 (6 bases). Trimming pared 5 bases from V and 9 bases from J, leaving 14 bases between. Germline V gene data show CDR1 as GTSNPN and CDR2 as SVGIG (reference sequence). The CDR3 contains 13 residues. CDR3 nucleotides: TGTGCCTGGCGACGGACAGAGGGTTCACCCCTCCACTTT. This encodes CAWRRTEGSPLHF.

This clone appeared a few times. The chain employs TRBV9 and TRBJ2-2; 8 bases align to TRBD2. J was trimmed by 6 bases and V by 4 bases; bases with no gene match: 11. The CDR3 is 16 residues long. Germline CDR1 and CDR2: SGDLS and YYNGEE. CDR3 region: CASSIRPGLGAGELFF. The CDR3 DNA reads as TGTGCCAGCAGCATCCGACCGGGACTAGGGGCCGGGGAGCTGTTTTTT.

The chain uses TRBV28 and TRBJ2-7; the match to TRBD1 covers 7 bases. The V gene end was trimmed by 5 bases and the J gene end by 7 bases; junction bases not matched to a gene: 17. The CDR3 length is 16 residues. Germline lookup yields CDR1 MDHEN and CDR2 SYDVKM. Here the CDR3 reads CASSLPTGSSGGEQYF. The CDR3 bases are TGTGCCAGCAGTCTGCCGACAGGTTCTTCAGGGGGTGAGCAGTACTTC. The full variable domain, its missing parts supplied by reference TRBV28 and TRBJ2-7, is DVKVTQSSRYLVKRTGEKVFLECVQDMDHENMFWYRQDPGLGLRLIYFSYDVKMKEKGDIPEGYSVSREKKERFSLILESASTNQTSMYLCASSLPTGSSGGEQYFGPGTRLTVT.

The rearrangement links TRBV19 to TRBJ1-3, with D hard to call. V lost 4 bases and J lost 3, with 16 bases in between. CDR1 is LNHDA, CDR2 SQIVND, per germline (reference sequence). This CDR3 contains 16 residues. The CDR3 region is CASSSSSGLSGNTIYF. For the CDR3, the DNA is TGTGCCAGTAGTAGTTCTAGTGGCTTGAGTGGAAACACCATATATTTT.

The chain employs TRBV18 and TRBJ1-4; the D gene is possibly TRBD1 (5 bases). Germline V gene data show CDR1 as KGHSH and CDR2 as LQKENI. Trimming stripped 4 bases from V and 6 bases from J, with 9 bases between. The CDR3 covers 13 residues. CDR3 sequence: CASSQARDEKLFF. The CDR3, as DNA: TGTGCCAGCTCACAAGCCAGGGATGAAAAACTGTTTTTT.

This chain links TRBV12-5 with TRBJ2-5, with 7 bases aligning to TRBD1. Germline V gives CDR1 LGHNT, CDR2 FRNRAP. V shed 5 bases, J shed 1 base, and the junction held 4 bases outside the gene matches. This CDR3 is 14 amino acids long. The CDR3 protein is CASGRGQLQETQYF. As DNA, the CDR3 is TGTGCTAGTGGTAGGGGACAGCTCCAAGAGACCCAGTACTTC.